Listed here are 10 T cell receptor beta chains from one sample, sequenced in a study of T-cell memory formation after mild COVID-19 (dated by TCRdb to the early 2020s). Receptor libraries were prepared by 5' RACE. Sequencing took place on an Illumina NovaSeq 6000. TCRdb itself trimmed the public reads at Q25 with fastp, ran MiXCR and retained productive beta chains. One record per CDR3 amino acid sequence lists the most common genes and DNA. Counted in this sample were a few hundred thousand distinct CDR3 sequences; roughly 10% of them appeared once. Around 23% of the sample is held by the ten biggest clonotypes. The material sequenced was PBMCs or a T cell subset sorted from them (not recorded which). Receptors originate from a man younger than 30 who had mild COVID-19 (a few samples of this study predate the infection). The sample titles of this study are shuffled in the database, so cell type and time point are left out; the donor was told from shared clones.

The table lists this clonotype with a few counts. The CDR3 DNA sequence: TGTGCCAGCAGCCGGGGGTCCCAAGAGACCCAGTACTTC. Its protein is CASSRGSQETQYF. The chain recombines TRBV7-3 with TRBJ2-5; possibly TRBD2 for D (6 bases). The CDR3 covers 13 residues. V was clipped by 5 bases and J by 1 base, with 8 bases between them. CDR1 and CDR2 (germline): SGHTA, FQGTGA.

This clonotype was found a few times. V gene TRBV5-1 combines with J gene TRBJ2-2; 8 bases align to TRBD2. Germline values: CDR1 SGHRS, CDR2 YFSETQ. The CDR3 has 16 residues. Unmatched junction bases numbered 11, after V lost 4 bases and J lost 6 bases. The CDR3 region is CASSELAGGLSGELFF. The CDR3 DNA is TGCGCCAGCAGCGAACTCGCGGGGGGTTTATCCGGGGAGCTGTTTTTT. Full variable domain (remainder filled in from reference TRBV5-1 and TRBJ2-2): KAGVTQTPRYLIKTRGQQVTLSCSPISGHRSVSWYQQTPGQGLQFLFEYFSETQRNKGNFPGRFSGRQFSNSRSEMNVSTLELGDSALYLCASSELAGGLSGELFFGEGSRLTVL.

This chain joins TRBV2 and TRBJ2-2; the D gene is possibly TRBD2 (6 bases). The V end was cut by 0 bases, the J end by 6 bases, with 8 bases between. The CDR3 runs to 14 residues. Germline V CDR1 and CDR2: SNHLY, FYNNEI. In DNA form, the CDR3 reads TGTGCCAGCAGTGAAGCTCCGGGGGCCGGGGAGCTGTTTTTT. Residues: CASSEAPGAGELFF.

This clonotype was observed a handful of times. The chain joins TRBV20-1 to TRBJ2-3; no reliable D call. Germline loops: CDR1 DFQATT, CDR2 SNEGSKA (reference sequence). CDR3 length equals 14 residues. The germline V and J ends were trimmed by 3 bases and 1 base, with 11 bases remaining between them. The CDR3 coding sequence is TGCAGTGCTAGGTACTCCTTGGGCACAGATACGCAGTATTTT. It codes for CSARYSLGTDTQYF.

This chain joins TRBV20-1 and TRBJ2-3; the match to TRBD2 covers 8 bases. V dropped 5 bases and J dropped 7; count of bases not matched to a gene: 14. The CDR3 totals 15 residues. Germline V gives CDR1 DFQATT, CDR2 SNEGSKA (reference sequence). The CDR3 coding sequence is TGCAGTGCTCCAGAAGGTGTAGCGGGGCCCTATACGCAGTATTTT. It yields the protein CSAPEGVAGPYTQYF.

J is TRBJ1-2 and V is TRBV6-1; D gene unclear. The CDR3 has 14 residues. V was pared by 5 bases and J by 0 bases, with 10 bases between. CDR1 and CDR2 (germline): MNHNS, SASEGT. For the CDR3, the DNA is TGTGCCAGCAGTCCGGACGGATCTAACTATGGCTACACCTTC. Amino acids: CASSPDGSNYGYTF.

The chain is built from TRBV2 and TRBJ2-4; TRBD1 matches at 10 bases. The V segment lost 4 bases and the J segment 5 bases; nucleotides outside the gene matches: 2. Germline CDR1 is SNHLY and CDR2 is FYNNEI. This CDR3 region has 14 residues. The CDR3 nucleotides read TGTGCCAGCAGTGCCGACAGGGGGCAAAACATTCAGTACTTC. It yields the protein CASSADRGQNIQYF.

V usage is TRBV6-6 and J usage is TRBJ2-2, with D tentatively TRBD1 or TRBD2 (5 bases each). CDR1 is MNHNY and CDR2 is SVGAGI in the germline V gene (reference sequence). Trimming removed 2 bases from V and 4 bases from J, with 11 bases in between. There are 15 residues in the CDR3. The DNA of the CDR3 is TGTGCCAGCAGTTACGGCGGGCAGGGCACCGGGGAGCTGTTTTTT. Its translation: CASSYGGQGTGELFF.

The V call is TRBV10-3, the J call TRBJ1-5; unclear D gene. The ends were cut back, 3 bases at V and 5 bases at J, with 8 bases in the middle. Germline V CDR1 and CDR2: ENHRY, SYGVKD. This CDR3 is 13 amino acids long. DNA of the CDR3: TGTGCCATCAGTGAAGGCAGATATCAGCCCCAGCATTTT. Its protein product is CAISEGRYQPQHF.

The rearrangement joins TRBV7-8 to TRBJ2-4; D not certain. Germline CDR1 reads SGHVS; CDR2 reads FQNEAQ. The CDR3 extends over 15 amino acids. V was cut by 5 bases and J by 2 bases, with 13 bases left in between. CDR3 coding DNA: TGTGCCAGCAGCCATAGACTGATTCCCAAAAACATTCAGTACTTC. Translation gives CASSHRLIPKNIQYF.